A selection of T cell receptor beta chains follows, all from one sample in a study of T cells after yellow fever vaccination. TCRdb called the 5' RACE reads again in MiXCR, with one record for every CDR3 protein. The sample holds 100,000 to 150,000 distinct CDR3 sequences, about 15% seen once. The starting material was CD8+ T cells sorted from PBMCs, obtained 5 days after the yellow fever booster vaccination. The origin of the receptors is a man aged 18 to 29 who received the YFV17D yellow fever vaccine. The CDR3 runs from the conserved cysteine through the conserved F or W. The D gene is left open where the match is weak. Not all rows give a size; the values are once, few, many and, for expanded clones, a class.

>-|TRBJ2-4|few|TRBV21-1
CASSKRALRGIQYF
TGTGCCAGCAGCAAAAGGGCCCTCCGGGGCATTCAGTACTTC
>TRBD1|TRBJ1-1|-|TRBV5-4
CASSLTGVLTEAFF
TGTGCCAGCAGCTTGACAGGGGTGCTCACTGAAGCTTTCTTT
>-|TRBJ2-5|-|TRBV6-5
CASSPTGGVQETQYF
TGTGCCAGCAGCCCCACAGGCGGGGTACAGGAGACCCAGTACTTC
>-|TRBJ2-1|-|TRBV7-9
CASVQEAEQFF
TGTGCCAGCGTCCAGGAAGCAGAGCAGTTCTTC
>-|TRBJ2-7|-|TRBV15
CATSREGTPRSEQYF
TGTGCCACCAGCAGAGAAGGGACCCCCCGGAGCGAGCAGTACTTC
>-|TRBJ2-5|-|TRBV6-6
CASSYSRPAYETQYF
TGTGCCAGCAGTTACTCGAGGCCAGCGTACGAGACCCAGTACTTC
>-|TRBJ1-5|few|TRBV7-2
CASSLMQGLLQPQHF
TGTGCCAGCAGCTTAATGCAGGGTCTGTTGCAGCCCCAGCATTTT
>-|TRBJ1-1|few|TRBV3-1
CASSQSGFLNTEAFF
TGTGCCAGCAGCCAATCCGGGTTCCTGAACACTGAAGCTTTCTTT
>-|TRBJ2-5|-|TRBV28
CASSSVTGIGETQYF
TGTGCCAGCAGTTCTGTCACGGGTATCGGAGAGACCCAGTACTTC
>-|TRBJ1-2|few|TRBV7-9
CASSFAPLTTGGYTF
TGTGCCAGCAGCTTCGCGCCTTTAACTACGGGCGGCTACACCTTC
>TRBD2|TRBJ2-1|-|TRBV29-1
CSVVLGLEDNEQFF
TGCAGCGTTGTGTTGGGACTAGAAGACAATGAGCAGTTCTTC
>-|TRBJ2-2|-|TRBV5-4
CASSPRGTVNTGELFF
TGTGCCAGCAGCCCGAGGGGGACGGTGAACACCGGGGAGCTGTTTTTT
>-|TRBJ2-3|few|TRBV13
CASSPVWGGRYTDTQYF
TGTGCCAGCAGCCCTGTTTGGGGCGGCCGTTACACAGATACGCAGTATTTT
>-|TRBJ2-3|few|TRBV7-9
CASSPSGVGTDTQYF
TGTGCCAGCAGCCCTTCGGGGGTTGGCACAGATACGCAGTATTTT
>-|TRBJ2-5|-|TRBV4-1
CASSQAPLAETQYF
TGCGCCAGCAGCCAGGCCCCTCTAGCGGAGACCCAGTACTTC
>-|TRBJ1-2|-|TRBV10-3
CAISGVSNNYGYTF
TGTGCCATCAGTGGGGTCAGTAATAACTATGGCTACACCTTC
>-|TRBJ2-5|-|TRBV10-3
CAISESGGGPQETQYF
TGTGCCATCAGTGAGAGCGGCGGGGGCCCCCAAGAGACCCAGTACTTC
>-|TRBJ2-2|-|TRBV5-1
CASSFESRNTGELFF
TGCGCCAGCAGCTTTGAGTCCAGGAACACCGGGGAGCTGTTTTTT
>-|TRBJ2-1|once|TRBV7-9
CASSLEGTEQFF
TGTGCCAGCAGCTTAGAGGGGACTGAGCAGTTCTTC
>-|TRBJ2-1|-|TRBV11-2
CASSLSGLDEQFF
TGTGCCAGCAGCCTTTCGGGCCTAGATGAGCAGTTCTTC
>-|TRBJ2-3|many|TRBV4-1
CASSQDKFDTQYF
TGCGCCAGCAGCCAAGATAAGTTTGATACGCAGTATTTT
>TRBD1|TRBJ2-7|few|TRBV6-2/TRBV6-3
CASSYSRQGTYEQYF
TGTGCCAGCAGTTACTCCCGACAGGGAACCTACGAGCAGTACTTC
>TRBD2|TRBJ2-3|once|TRBV29-1
CSAWGPSGGKSTDTQYF
TGCAGCGCATGGGGACCTAGCGGGGGGAAGAGCACAGATACGCAGTATTTT
>TRBD1|TRBJ2-1|few|TRBV30
CAWSPGTGGSDEQFF
TGTGCCTGGAGTCCGGGGACAGGGGGTTCGGATGAGCAGTTCTTC
>-|TRBJ2-3|many|TRBV27
CASSLSGTDTQYF
TGTGCCAGCAGCTTGTCGGGCACAGATACGCAGTATTTT
>-|TRBJ2-3|few|TRBV10-3
CAISDARLDTQYF
TGTGCCATCAGTGACGCGCGGCTGGATACGCAGTATTTT
>TRBD2|TRBJ2-5|few|TRBV6-5
CASSYSAGGETQYF
TGTGCCAGCAGTTACTCAGCGGGGGGAGAGACCCAGTACTTC
>-|TRBJ1-1|-|TRBV12-3/TRBV12-4
CASSIEGFNTEAFF
TGTGCCAGCAGTATTGAGGGGTTCAACACTGAAGCTTTCTTT
>-|TRBJ2-1|-|TRBV25-1
CASSISGRYNEQFF
TGTGCCAGCAGTATATCTGGGCGGTACAATGAGCAGTTCTTC
>-|TRBJ1-3|-|TRBV5-1
CASSLDGTAYSGNTIYF
TGCGCCAGCAGCTTGGACGGGACGGCATACTCTGGAAACACCATATATTTT
>TRBD1|TRBJ2-1|-|TRBV10-2
CASSDISGTGMENEQFF
TGCGCCAGCAGTGACATTTCCGGGACAGGGATGGAAAATGAGCAGTTCTTC
>TRBD1|TRBJ1-4|-|TRBV4-1
CASSQGTGMEEKLFF
TGCGCCAGCAGCCAGGGGACAGGGATGGAAGAAAAACTGTTTTTT
>TRBD2|TRBJ2-1|-|TRBV13
CASSFRSGGANEQFF
TGTGCCAGCAGCTTTCGGAGCGGGGGGGCGAATGAGCAGTTCTTC
>-|TRBJ2-1|once|TRBV10-3
CAISGDTYNEQFF
TGTGCCATCAGTGGGGACACTTACAATGAGCAGTTCTTC
>TRBD2|TRBJ2-3|-|TRBV13
CASSSGTSGDTDTQYF
TGTGCCAGCAGCTCGGGGACTAGCGGGGACACAGATACGCAGTATTTT
>TRBD1|TRBJ1-5|many|TRBV9
CASSETGDSNQPQHF
TGTGCCAGCAGCGAAACAGGGGATAGCAATCAGCCCCAGCATTTT
>-|TRBJ2-7|-|TRBV7-6
CASSSGVRGSSYEQYF
TGTGCCAGCAGCTCGGGTGTCAGGGGCTCCTCCTACGAGCAGTACTTC
>TRBD2|TRBJ2-1|few|TRBV5-1
CASRHAGVSYNEQFF
TGCGCCAGCAGACACGCGGGGGTATCCTACAATGAGCAGTTCTTC
>-|TRBJ2-7|many|TRBV14
CASSPASRVFEQYF
TGTGCCAGCAGTCCCGCAAGTCGGGTCTTCGAGCAGTACTTC
>-|TRBJ1-1|-|TRBV11-3
CASSLEDWRKRTEAFF
TGTGCCAGCAGCTTAGAGGATTGGAGGAAACGTACTGAAGCTTTCTTT